These 27 T cell receptor beta chains share one sample of origin, sequenced in a study of HIV-infected patients and healthy controls (dated by TCRdb to the mid-2010s). Libraries were prepared through 5' RACE. The instrument was an Illumina MiSeq. SuperScript III was used to reverse transcribe 500 ng RNA with primers targeting the alpha and beta constant regions. Alpha and beta chain libraries were generated separately via chain-specific third strand synthesis with multiplexing indices. The public sequencing data were trimmed at Q25 with fastp and processed into clonotypes with MiXCR by TCRdb, which kept only in-frame beta chains. Rows are combined by CDR3 protein, so each entry shows the most common genes and DNA. The sample includes about 17,000 distinct CDR3 sequences, with about 5.4% observed a single time. Under 2.5% of the sample rests with the top ten. Since whole blood was used without any cell fractionation, the repertoire reflected all peripheral T cells in unsorted form.

The sequenced material came from blood. These receptor sequences come from an adult in good health.

This clonotype was counted many times. This chain links TRBV3-1 with TRBJ1-5; D gene unclear. Germline values: CDR1 LGHDT, CDR2 YNNKEL (reference sequence). The V gene lost 4 bases and the J gene lost 6 bases, with 4 bases spanning the gap. CDR3 size: 11 residues. This CDR3 reads CASSPSQPQHF. The CDR3 DNA sequence: TGTGCCAGCAGCCCCTCTCAGCCCCAGCATTTT. Using reference TRBV3-1 and TRBJ1-5 for the parts outside the CDR3, the full variable domain is DTAVSQTPKYLVTQMGNDKSIKCEQNLGHDTMYWYKQDSKKFLKIMFSYNNKELIINETVPNRFSPKSPDKAHLNLHINSLELGDSAVYFCASSPSQPQHFGDGTRLSIL.

This clonotype was recorded at least ten times. The chain carries TRBV7-9 and TRBJ2-5, with 12 bases identical to TRBD2. The V and J ends lost 5 bases and 2 bases, in that order; junction bases with no gene match: 6. The CDR3 consists of 16 residues. Germline lookup yields CDR1 SEHNR and CDR2 FQNEAQ (reference sequence). The CDR3 nucleotides read TGTGCCAGCAGCGCCCTGACTAGCGGGAGTCAAGAGACCCAGTACTTC. Translated: CASSALTSGSQETQYF. The whole variable domain, filled in from reference TRBV7-9 and TRBJ2-5, reads DTGVSQNPRHKITKRGQNVTFRCDPISEHNRLYWYRQTLGQGPEFLTYFQNEAQLEKSRLLSDRFSAERPKGSFSTLEIQRTEQGDSAMYLCASSALTSGSQETQYFGPGTRLLVL.

V usage is TRBV12-3 or TRBV12-4 and J usage is TRBJ2-5; tentative D call: TRBD1 (6 bases). Between the trimmed V and J ends, which lost 5 bases and 4 bases, there was a span of 11 bases. This CDR3 is 13 amino acids long. The CDR3 here is CASSGWGPETQYF. The DNA for the CDR3 is TGTGCCAGCAGTGGATGGGGGCCAGAGACCCAGTACTTC.

There are many counts of this clonotype. The chain is built from TRBV27 and TRBJ2-7; D may be TRBD1 (5 bases). Trimming took 2 bases from V and 3 from J, leaving 11 bases between them. CDR1 MNHEY and CDR2 SMNVEV come from the germline V gene (reference sequence). This CDR3 region has 14 residues. CDR3 amino acids: CASSLTGFYYEQYF. CDR3 coding DNA: TGTGCCAGCAGTTTAACAGGTTTTTACTACGAGCAGTACTTC.

This clonotype was detected many times. The chain recombines TRBV2 with TRBJ1-2; weak D call: TRBD1 (5 bases). CDR1 SNHLY and CDR2 FYNNEI come from the germline V gene. This CDR3 has 12 amino acids. The germline V and J ends were trimmed by 3 bases and 4 bases, with 6 bases remaining between them. Written as DNA, the CDR3 is TGTGCCAGCAGTGATGACAGCTATGGCTACACCTTC. Protein product: CASSDDSYGYTF. Complete variable domain (other parts from reference TRBV2 and TRBJ1-2): EPEVTQTPSHQVTQMGQEVILRCVPISNHLYFYWYRQILGQKVEFLVSFYNNEISEKSEIFDDQFSVERPDGSNFTLKIRSTKLEDSAMYFCASSDDSYGYTFGSGTRLTVV.

This clonotype was observed at least ten times. The V call is TRBV7-2, the J call TRBJ1-1; TRBD1 is a possible D gene (5 bases). This CDR3 region has 14 residues. V was trimmed by 2 bases and J by 2 bases, leaving 9 bases between them. Germline loops: CDR1 SGHTA, CDR2 FQGNSA. The chain's CDR3 is CASSLQGLNTEAFF. The CDR3 DNA reads as TGTGCCAGCAGCTTACAGGGATTAAACACTGAAGCTTTCTTT. The variable domain in full, with the rest retrieved from reference TRBV7-2 and TRBJ1-1, is GAGVSQSPSNKVTEKGKDVELRCDPISGHTALYWYRQSLGQGLEFLIYFQGNSAPDKSGLPSDRFSAERTGGSVSTLTIQRTQQEDSAVYLCASSLQGLNTEAFFGQGTRLTVV.

There are many counts of this clonotype. The chain has TRBV29-1 and TRBJ2-5, with TRBD1 matching over 8 bases. This CDR3 is 13 amino acids long. Germline-derived CDR1 and CDR2 are SQVTM and ANQGSEA. The trim removed 6 bases at V and 5 bases at J, leaving 8 bases unmatched. The CDR3 region has the DNA TGCAGCGTAGCCGGGACAGGAGGGGAGACCCAGTACTTC. It codes for CSVAGTGGETQYF. The whole variable domain, filled in from reference TRBV29-1 and TRBJ2-5, reads SAVISQKPSRDICQRGTSLTIQCQVDSQVTMMFWYRQQPGQSLTLIATANQGSEATYESGFVIDKFPISRPNLTFSTLTVSNMSPEDSSIYLCSVAGTGGETQYFGPGTRLLVL.

The chain carries TRBV20-1 and TRBJ1-3; no reliable D call. CDR3 size: 15 residues. Trimming removed 0 bases from V and 0 bases from J, with 9 bases in between. Germline V gives CDR1 DFQATT, CDR2 SNEGSKA (reference sequence). CDR3 loop: CSARDRTSSGNTIYF. The DNA for the CDR3 is TGCAGTGCTAGAGACAGGACCAGCTCTGGAAACACCATATATTTT.

This clonotype is labeled as medium-sized. The chain carries TRBV5-1 and TRBJ1-1; D gene unclear. The CDR3 is made up of 14 amino acids. Trimming took 4 bases from V and 2 from J, leaving 12 bases between them. Germline CDR1 is SGHRS and CDR2 is YFSETQ. The DNA of the CDR3 is TGCGCCAGCAGCCTGAACACTCTAAACACTGAAGCTTTCTTT. Translated: CASSLNTLNTEAFF.

This clonotype is deemed medium-sized. The chain couples TRBV9 to TRBJ1-5; D call uncertain. The CDR3 covers 13 residues. V dropped 2 bases and J dropped 5 bases, with 8 bases sitting between them. Germline CDR1 is SGDLS and CDR2 is YYNGEE. This CDR3 is CASSVFTDQPQHF. The DNA of the CDR3 is TGTGCCAGCAGCGTCTTTACCGATCAGCCCCAGCATTTT. Full variable domain (rest looked up from reference TRBV9 and TRBJ1-5): DSGVTQTPKHLITATGQRVTLRCSPRSGDLSVYWYQQSLDQGLQFLIQYYNGEERAKGNILERFSAQQFPDLHSELNLSSLELGDSALYFCASSVFTDQPQHFGDGTRLSIL.

This clonotype is judged medium-sized. Here the CDR3 DNA reads TGCGCCAGCAGCCGCGGGCCGGGTGAAAAACTGTTTTTT. Translated: CASSRGPGEKLFF. J is TRBJ1-4 and V is TRBV4-3; D ambiguous. This CDR3 comprises 13 residues. V lost 4 bases and J lost 7, with 10 bases in between. Germline V lookup: CDR1 LGHNA, CDR2 YSLEER.

The sample holds many counts of this clonotype. The V call is TRBV6-6, the J call TRBJ1-3, with a possible D match to TRBD1 (6 bases). The CDR3 has 14 amino acids. Trimming shortened V by 7 bases and J by 3 bases, and 13 bases separated the two germline ends. Germline CDR1 MNHNY, CDR2 SVGAGI (reference sequence). CDR3 bases: TGTGCCAGCACTGGAGGGGGAGGTGGAAACACCATATATTTT. It translates to CASTGGGGGNTIYF.

This clonotype was counted ten times or more. This sequence joins TRBV11-2 and TRBJ2-1; D may be TRBD1 or TRBD2 (5 bases each). Trimming removed 1 base at V and 9 bases at J, with 10 bases between. Germline values: CDR1 SGHAT, CDR2 FQNNGV. This CDR3 region has 13 residues. CDR3 sequence (DNA): TGTGCCAGCAGCTTAGGAGGGACGGTTGAGCAGTTCTTC. Protein sequence: CASSLGGTVEQFF.

This clonotype was recorded at least ten times. The J gene is TRBJ2-7, the V gene TRBV5-1; tentative D call: TRBD1 (6 bases). There are 14 residues in the CDR3. Germline CDR1 is SGHRS and CDR2 is YFSETQ. The germline V and J ends were trimmed by 0 bases and 1 base, with 8 bases remaining between them. CDR3 in amino acids: CASSLAGQSYEQYF. The CDR3 nucleotides read TGCGCCAGCAGCTTGGCCGGACAGTCCTACGAGCAGTACTTC.

This clonotype was picked up many times. The rearrangement joins TRBV28 to TRBJ2-3; D call uncertain. The germline V gene encodes CDR1 MDHEN and CDR2 SYDVKM. The CDR3 loop spans 14 amino acids. V was pared by 4 bases and J by 2 bases, with 10 bases between. DNA for the CDR3: TGTGCCAGCAGTTCCGCCGTAAACACAGATACGCAGTATTTT. Translating it yields CASSSAVNTDTQYF. The full variable domain, completed using reference TRBV28 and TRBJ2-3, is DVKVTQSSRYLVKRTGEKVFLECVQDMDHENMFWYRQDPGLGLRLIYFSYDVKMKEKGDIPEGYSVSREKKERFSLILESASTNQTSMYLCASSSAVNTDTQYFGPGTRLTVL.

This clonotype was counted many times. The chain combines TRBV20-1 with TRBJ2-7; D call uncertain. V lost 1 base and J 2 bases, leaving 12 bases between the germline ends. CDR3 size: 14 residues. CDR1 is DFQATT and CDR2 is SNEGSKA in the germline V gene (reference sequence). CDR3 sequence: CSARGRTEPYEQYF. Written as DNA, the CDR3 is TGCAGTGCTAGAGGTAGGACGGAGCCCTACGAGCAGTACTTC.

This clonotype was detected many times. The rearrangement joins TRBV3-1 to TRBJ1-1; possibly TRBD1 for D (6 bases). The CDR3 consists of 16 residues. V lost 1 base to trimming and J lost 4 bases, with 16 bases between them. Germline V gene data show CDR1 as LGHDT and CDR2 as YNNKEL (reference sequence). This CDR3 is CASSQAFTGLGTEAFF. CDR3 DNA: TGTGCCAGCAGCCAAGCTTTCACAGGGTTAGGCACTGAAGCTTTCTTT.

This clonotype appeared a few times. This chain uses TRBV28 with TRBJ1-1, with TRBD1 as a possible D gene (5 bases). Trimming removed 3 bases at V and 3 bases at J, with 20 bases between. This CDR3 region has 17 residues. Germline V gene lookup returns CDR1 MDHEN and CDR2 SYDVKM. In DNA form, the CDR3 reads TGTGCCAGCAGTTTGGTTGGGGGTCGGCGTAGGTACACTGAAGCTTTCTTT. Protein product: CASSLVGGRRRYTEAFF.

This clonotype is medium-sized. The chain carries TRBV20-1 and TRBJ2-1, with D possibly TRBD2 on 6 matching bases. The CDR3 is 15 residues long. Germline V gene lookup returns CDR1 DFQATT and CDR2 SNEGSKA (reference sequence). V lost 6 bases and J lost 5, with 20 bases in between. The CDR3 reads CSAAPLGTPNNEQFF. The CDR3 DNA follows: TGCAGTGCAGCACCCCTCGGGACTCCGAACAATGAGCAGTTCTTC.

V and J are TRBV7-9 and TRBJ1-1; tentative D call: TRBD1 (5 bases). Trimming took 5 bases from V and 6 from J, leaving 13 bases between them. The CDR3 is 13 residues long. Per the germline V gene, CDR1 is SEHNR and CDR2 is FQNEAQ (reference sequence). The CDR3 reads CASSPGGSPEAFF. In nucleotides, the CDR3 is TGTGCCAGCAGCCCTGGGGGGTCCCCTGAAGCTTTCTTT.

This clonotype was counted ten times or more. V is TRBV10-3 and J is TRBJ2-5, with 8 bases that match TRBD2. The V segment lost 10 bases and the J segment 5 bases; nucleotides outside the gene matches: 12. The CDR3 loop spans 14 amino acids. Germline values: CDR1 ENHRY, CDR2 SYGVKD. CDR3 loop: CATAGSGGFETQYF. The DNA of the CDR3 is TGTGCCACGGCGGGAAGCGGGGGTTTTGAGACCCAGTACTTC.

J is TRBJ1-1 and V is TRBV6-5, with unresolved D. The CDR3 length is 14 residues. Germline values: CDR1 MNHEY, CDR2 SVGAGI. V gave up 0 bases and J gave up 3 bases, with 8 bases separating them. Here the CDR3 reads CASSYSRLHTEAFF. The CDR3 nucleotides read TGTGCCAGCAGTTACTCGCGGCTTCACACTGAAGCTTTCTTT.

This clonotype was detected many times. DNA of the CDR3: TGTGCCAGCAGTTACTCGACCGGGGCGGGGGTCCCCTCCTACAATGAGCAGTTCTTC. It translates to CASSYSTGAGVPSYNEQFF. This chain connects TRBV6-5 to TRBJ2-1; 7 nucleotides line up with TRBD2. CDR1 and CDR2 (germline): MNHEY, SVGAGI. V lost 0 bases and J lost 0; bases outside the gene matches: 11. This CDR3 comprises 19 residues.

This clonotype occurred many times. V is TRBV7-3 and J is TRBJ2-7, with TRBD1 matching 9 bases. J gave up 7 bases and V 5 bases, and 6 bases lay outside the gene matches. The CDR3 spans 13 residues. Germline CDR1 is SGHTA and CDR2 is FQGTGA. CDR3 protein: CASSPGQGWEQYF. Here the CDR3 DNA reads TGTGCCAGCAGCCCGGGACAGGGCTGGGAGCAGTACTTC.

This clonotype was seen repeatedly, ten times or more. The rearrangement joins TRBV29-1 to TRBJ2-3; TRBD2 might be the D (6 bases). This CDR3 has 18 amino acids. The V gene's germline CDR1 is SQVTM and CDR2 ANQGSEA. Between the trimmed V and J ends, which lost 6 bases and 0 bases, there was a span of 25 bases. The CDR3 spells CSVRSQGYGGASTDTQYF. Here the CDR3 DNA reads TGCAGCGTCCGGTCCCAGGGATACGGGGGAGCTAGCACAGATACGCAGTATTTT.

This clonotype was counted at least ten times. This chain joins TRBV19 and TRBJ1-2, with 8 nucleotides matching TRBD1. Losses at the gene ends were 7 bases for V and 8 bases for J; bases not matched to a gene: 9. Germline CDR1 is LNHDA and CDR2 is SQIVND (reference sequence). The CDR3 has 13 residues. Here the CDR3 DNA reads TGTGCCAGTAATGTCAGGGGGCAATTCGGCTACACCTTC. Amino acids: CASNVRGQFGYTF.

This clonotype was seen repeatedly, ten times or more. The rearrangement uses TRBV3-1 and TRBJ2-3; TRBD2 agrees at 7 bases. V lost 4 bases and J lost 1; bases outside the gene matches: 5. Per germline, CDR1 LGHDT and CDR2 YNNKEL (reference sequence). The CDR3 covers 15 residues. Here the CDR3 DNA reads TGTGCCAGCAGCCTCAGGGCGGGGGGCACAGATACGCAGTATTTT. It translates to CASSLRAGGTDTQYF.